This is a list of T cell receptor beta chains from one sample in a study of blood T cell repertoires in COVID-19. The data were produced by immunoSEQ multiplex PCR, yet TCRdb's version contains in-frame clones alone and is incomplete. This table holds 200,000 to 250,000 clones, just under 85% found once. Material: peripheral blood. These receptor sequences come from a woman aged 45-59 years with active or convalescent COVID-19. CDR3s include the opening cysteine and the closing phenylalanine or tryptophan. The D gene is left open where the match is weak. The size field is filled for only some rows; it gives once, few, many or a size class.

17	NA	NA	TRBV19	TRBJ1-2	TGTGCCAGTACCTCCGGACAGATACTGTTCAATCCCTATGGCTACACCTTC	CASTSGQILFNPYGYTF
15	NA	TRBD2	TRBV11-3	TRBJ2-3	TGTGCCAGCAGCTTAGGTCTAGCGGGAGTCGATACGCAGTATTTT	CASSLGLAGVDTQYF
15	NA	TRBD2	TRBV11-2	TRBJ2-1	TGTGCCAGCAGCCGGGCCGGGACTAGTAACAATGAGCAGTTCTTC	CASSRAGTSNNEQFF
14	once	NA	TRBV5-6	TRBJ1-1	TGTGCCAGCAGCTTGGATTGGGGAGGCACTGAAGCTTTCTTT	CASSLDWGGTEAFF
16	NA	NA	TRBV5-5	TRBJ1-4	TGTGCCAGCAGACGAACGGGGACTCCAACTAATGAAAAACTGTTTTTT	CASRRTGTPTNEKLFF
14	NA	NA	TRBV6-5	TRBJ1-2	TGTGCCAGCATCGGGTTGGAGGGTGGTGGTGGCTACACCTTC	CASIGLEGGGGYTF
14	NA	NA	TRBV6-5	TRBJ1-6	TGTGCCAGCACGACAAGTCCTAATAATTCACCCCTCCACTTT	CASTTSPNNSPLHF
12	once	TRBD1	TRBV5-1	TRBJ1-1	TGCGCCAGCAGCAAGGACAGGGGGCCAGCTTTCTTT	CASSKDRGPAFF
15	NA	NA	TRBV6-4	TRBJ2-3	TGTGCCAGCAGTGACAAACACCGATCCACAGATACGCAGTATTTT	CASSDKHRSTDTQYF
14	NA	TRBD1	TRBV2	TRBJ1-1	TGTGCCAGCAGGGGACAGGGAGGAAAGGCTGAAGCTTTCTTT	CASRGQGGKAEAFF
14	NA	TRBD2	TRBV29-1	TRBJ2-3	TGCAGCGGCCACACCGGGGGGGGATCAGATACGCAGTATTTT	CSGHTGGGSDTQYF
16	NA	TRBD1	TRBV7-8	TRBJ1-1	TGTGCCAGCAGCTATCCAAGACAGGGCTTAAACACTGAAGCTTTCTTT	CASSYPRQGLNTEAFF
15	NA	NA	TRBV6-5	TRBJ1-4	TGTGCCAGCTACCCTCGGAGAGCAACTAATGAAAAACTGTTTTTT	CASYPRRATNEKLFF
12	NA	NA	TRBV19	TRBJ1-1	TGTGCCAGTAGTTGGGGGGGGACTGAAGCTTTCTTT	CASSWGGTEAFF
16	once	TRBD2	TRBV6-1	TRBJ2-3	TGTGCCAGCAGTGAGGGTCTAGCGGTTAGCACAGATACGCAGTATTTT	CASSEGLAVSTDTQYF
15	NA	NA	TRBV28	TRBJ1-5	TGTGCCAGCAGCCTGATGGGGAGGCTAAATCAGCCCCAGCATTTT	CASSLMGRLNQPQHF
18	NA	NA	TRBV15	TRBJ1-2	TGTGCCACCAGCAGAGAGGTGGTTACTGGGGGCGTTGTCTATGGCTACACCTTC	CATSREVVTGGVVYGYTF
16	NA	TRBD2	TRBV4-1	TRBJ2-2	TGCGCCAGCAGCCAAGAAGCGGGAGGGGCTCTTGGGGAGCTGTTTTTT	CASSQEAGGALGELFF
17	once	NA	TRBV9	TRBJ1-3	TGTGCCAGCAGCGTAGGTCCGGACGGGGACTCTGGAAACACCATATATTTT	CASSVGPDGDSGNTIYF
13	few	NA	TRBV5-5	TRBJ1-2	TGTGCCAGCAGCTTGGGGGCGAACTATGGCTACACCTTC	CASSLGANYGYTF
14	NA	NA	TRBV12-2	TRBJ1-4	TGTGCAAGTCGCTTAGAAGATCCGAGGGAAAAACTGTTTTTT	CASRLEDPREKLFF
11	NA	NA	TRBV14	TRBJ1-2	TGTGCCAGCAGCCCAGGGTATGGCTACACCTTC	CASSPGYGYTF
12	NA	NA	TRBV24-1	TRBJ2-7	TGTGCCACCAGTGACCATAGCGGCGAGCAGTACTTC	CATSDHSGEQYF
14	few	NA	TRBV5-1	TRBJ2-5	TGCGCCAGCAGCTTGGGACAGTCTAAAGAGACCCAGTACTTC	CASSLGQSKETQYF
11	NA	NA	TRBV10-1	TRBJ2-5	TGCGCCAGCAGTGACCGAGAGACCCAGTACTTC	CASSDRETQYF
18	NA	TRBD1	TRBV5-4	TRBJ1-3	TGTGCCAGCAGCTACCGGGACAGGGGATTCTCGGGGGGAAACACCATATATTTT	CASSYRDRGFSGGNTIYF
15	NA	NA	TRBV11-1	TRBJ2-1	TGTGCCAGCAGCTTATGGGGGGGCTCAGACAATGAGCAGTTCTTC	CASSLWGGSDNEQFF
13	NA	NA	TRBV30	TRBJ1-2	TGTGCCTTATTCAGGGTTACTAACTATGGCTACACCTTC	CALFRVTNYGYTF